This T cell receptor beta chain was retrieved from a study of blood T cell repertoires in COVID-19. Study overall: Acute and convalescent COVID-19 samples came from the United States, Italy and Spain.

Participants reported their clinical history, and cohort assignment relied on those reports. People in the exposed group encountered a COVID-19 case within 2 weeks before entering the study. TCRdb keeps only in-frame clones here, not all; method: immunoSEQ multiplex PCR. The sample carries 360,000 or so clones, more than 70% recorded once. V lost 0 bases to trimming and J lost 1 base, with 10 bases between them. The CDR3 loop spans 16 amino acids. Germline CDR1 MGHRA, CDR2 YSYEKL. The chain combines TRBV4-1 with TRBJ1-5, with D perhaps TRBD1 (5 bases). This sequence originates from a woman aged 30 to 39 who had been exposed to COVID-19. The sequenced sample was PBMCs or T cells enriched from blood (not recorded which). For the CDR3, the DNA is TGCGCCAGCAGCCAAGATTTGGCAGGGAGCAATCAGCCCCAGCATTTT. It is translated as CASSQDLAGSNQPQHF.